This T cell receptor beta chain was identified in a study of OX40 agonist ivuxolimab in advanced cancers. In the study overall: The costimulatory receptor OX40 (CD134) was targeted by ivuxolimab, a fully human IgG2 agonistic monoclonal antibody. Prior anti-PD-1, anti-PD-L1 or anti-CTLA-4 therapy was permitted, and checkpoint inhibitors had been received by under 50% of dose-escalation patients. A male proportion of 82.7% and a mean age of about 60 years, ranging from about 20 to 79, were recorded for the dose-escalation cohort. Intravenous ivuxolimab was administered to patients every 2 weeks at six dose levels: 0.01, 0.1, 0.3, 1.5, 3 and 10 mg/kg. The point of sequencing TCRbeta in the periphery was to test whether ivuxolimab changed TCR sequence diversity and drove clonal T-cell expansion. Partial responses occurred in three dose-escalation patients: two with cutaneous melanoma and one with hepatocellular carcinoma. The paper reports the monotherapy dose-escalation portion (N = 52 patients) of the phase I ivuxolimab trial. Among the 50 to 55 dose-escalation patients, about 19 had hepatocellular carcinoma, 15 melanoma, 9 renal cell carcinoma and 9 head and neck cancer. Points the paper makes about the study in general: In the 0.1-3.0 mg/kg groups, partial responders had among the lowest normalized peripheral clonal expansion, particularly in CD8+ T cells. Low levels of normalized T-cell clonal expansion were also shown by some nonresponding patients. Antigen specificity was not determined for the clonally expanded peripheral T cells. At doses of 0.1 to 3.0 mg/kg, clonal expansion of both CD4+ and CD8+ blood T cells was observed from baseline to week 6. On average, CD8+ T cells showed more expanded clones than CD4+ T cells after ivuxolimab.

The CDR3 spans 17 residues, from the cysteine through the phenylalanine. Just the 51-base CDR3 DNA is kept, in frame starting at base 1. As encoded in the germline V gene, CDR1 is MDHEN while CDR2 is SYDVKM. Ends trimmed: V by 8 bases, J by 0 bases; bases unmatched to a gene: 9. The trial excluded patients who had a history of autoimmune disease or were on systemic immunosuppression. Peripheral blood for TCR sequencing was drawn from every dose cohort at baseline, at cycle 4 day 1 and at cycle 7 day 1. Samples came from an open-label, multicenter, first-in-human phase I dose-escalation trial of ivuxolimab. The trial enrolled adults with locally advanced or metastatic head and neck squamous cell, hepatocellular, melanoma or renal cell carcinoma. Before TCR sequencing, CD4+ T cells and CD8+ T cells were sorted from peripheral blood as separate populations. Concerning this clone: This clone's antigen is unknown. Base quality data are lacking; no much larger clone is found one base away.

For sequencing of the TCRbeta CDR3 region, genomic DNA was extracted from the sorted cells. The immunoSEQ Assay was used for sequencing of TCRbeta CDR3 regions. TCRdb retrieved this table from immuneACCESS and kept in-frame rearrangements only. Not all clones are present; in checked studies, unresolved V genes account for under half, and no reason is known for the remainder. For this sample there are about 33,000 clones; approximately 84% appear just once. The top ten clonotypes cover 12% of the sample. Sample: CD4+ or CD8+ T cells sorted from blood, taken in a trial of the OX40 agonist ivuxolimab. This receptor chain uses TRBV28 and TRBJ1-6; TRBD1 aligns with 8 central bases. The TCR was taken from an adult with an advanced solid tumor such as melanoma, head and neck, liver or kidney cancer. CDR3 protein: CASSPGQGSSYNSPLHF. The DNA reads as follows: TGTGCCAGCTCTCCCGGACAGGGCAGCTCCTATAATTCACCCCTCCACTTT.